Following are 21 T cell receptor beta chains from one sample sequenced in a study of lymphopenia after photon versus proton radiotherapy. The protocol was immunoSEQ multiplex PCR, while the TCRdb copy is restricted to in-frame clones and leaves out a portion. This repertoire shows 20,000 to 25,000 clones, roughly 82% found once; its top ten account for roughly 24%. The sample in question was peripheral blood, obtained from a patient treated with photon-based radiotherapy. The receptors derive from a man aged 40-49 years with gastric cancer.

This clone turned up a few times. V is TRBV19 and J is TRBJ2-2; 10 bases are shared with TRBD2. V trimming: 7 bases; J trimming: 2 bases; junction bases outside the gene matches: 4. From germline, CDR1 is LNHDA and CDR2 SQIVND (reference sequence). The CDR3 length is 15 residues. The CDR3 loop reads CASTTSGANTGELFF. As DNA, the CDR3 is TGTGCCAGTACCACTAGCGGGGCTAACACCGGGGAGCTGTTTTTT.

This clone appeared a single time. V is TRBV19 and J is TRBJ1-6; 10 positions agree with TRBD1. The V gene's germline CDR1 is LNHDA and CDR2 SQIVND (reference sequence). J was trimmed by 7 bases and V by 7 bases; bases with no gene match: 10. The CDR3 runs 16 residues. DNA of the CDR3: TGTGCCAGTACCCTAAGACAGGGGGCGAGAAATTCACCCCTCCACTTT. Amino acid sequence: CASTLRQGARNSPLHF.

The CDR3 loop is CASSLNRGTEAFF. CDR3 bases: TGCGCCAGCAGCTTGAACAGGGGCACTGAAGCTTTCTTT. This chain joins TRBV5-1 and TRBJ1-1; the match to TRBD1 covers 7 bases. The CDR3 runs 13 residues. CDR1 and CDR2 (germline): SGHRS, YFSETQ. J lost 4 bases, V lost 1 base, and 1 base had no gene match.

This clone has only one observation. This chain links TRBV30 with TRBJ1-2, with a weak D call TRBD1 (5 bases). V was shortened by 2 bases and J by 3 bases, with 13 bases between the two germline ends. CDR1 GTSNPN and CDR2 SVGIG come from the germline V gene (reference sequence). The CDR3 is 14 residues long. CDR3 nucleotide sequence: TGTGCCTGGAGTCGAGGTGGGGGAGACTATGGCTACACCTTC. It specifies CAWSRGGGDYGYTF.

J is TRBJ1-6 and V is TRBV11-2; D is ambiguous. Trimming removed 5 bases at V and 11 bases at J, with 10 bases between. Germline assignment: CDR1 SGHAT and CDR2 FQNNGV. This CDR3 has 12 residues. In DNA, the CDR3 is TGTGCCAGCAGCCAAGAAGTCCCACCCCTCCACTTT. Protein sequence: CASSQEVPPLHF. Using reference TRBV11-2 and TRBJ1-6 for the parts outside the CDR3, the full variable domain is EAGVAQSPRYKIIEKRQSVAFWCNPISGHATLYWYQQILGQGPKLLIQFQNNGVVDDSQLPKDRFSAERLKGVDSTLKIQPAKLEDSAVYLCASSQEVPPLHFGNGTRLTVT.

Only one count was recorded for this clone. This sequence joins TRBV7-2 and TRBJ2-7, with D possibly being TRBD1 (5 bases). This CDR3 contains 14 residues. Deletions cut 6 bases from V and 11 bases from J, with 23 bases between. Germline loops: CDR1 SGHTA, CDR2 FQGNSA. The CDR3 reads CASSPDRGLRSKYF. As DNA, the CDR3 is TGTGCCAGCAGTCCCGACAGAGGTCTACGAAGCAAGTACTTC.

The J gene is TRBJ1-4, the V gene TRBV14; 7 bases align to TRBD1. V lost 2 bases, J lost 8 bases, and 5 bases stayed unmatched. The CDR3 length is 14 residues. The germline V gene has CDR1 SGHDN and CDR2 FVKESK. The CDR3 is CASSQPDRDEKLFF. CDR3 DNA: TGTGCCAGCAGCCAACCTGACAGGGACGAAAAACTGTTTTTT.

Turning to this clone: The germline gene is not matched at one end of the junction; a read error may be the cause. The V and J genes are TRBV7-8 and TRBJ2-5; TRBD2 aligns across 7 bases. The CDR3 has 14 residues. The germline V gene encodes CDR1 SGHVS and CDR2 FQNEAQ. The DNA for the CDR3 is TGTGCCAGCAGCCTAGCCGGGGGGCAAGAGACCCAGTACTTC. It specifies CASSLAGGQETQYF.

This chain connects TRBV11-2 to TRBJ2-7; 8 bases line up with TRBD1. Per the germline V gene, CDR1 is SGHAT and CDR2 is FQNNGV. The CDR3 is 15 amino acids. V gave up 3 bases and J gave up 5 bases; unmatched junction bases: 9. CDR3 protein: CASSFAWAGGNEQYF. Written as DNA, the CDR3 is TGTGCCAGCAGCTTCGCCTGGGCAGGGGGCAACGAGCAGTACTTC.

V and J are TRBV27 and TRBJ2-1; D remains ambiguous. In germline, CDR1 is MNHEY, CDR2 SMNVEV (reference sequence). V was clipped by 0 bases and J by 5 bases, with 11 bases between them. This CDR3 region has 15 residues. The DNA for the CDR3 is TGTGCCAGCAGTTTATCGCCTGCTACGAACAATGAGCAGTTCTTC. Residues: CASSLSPATNNEQFF.

The chain uses TRBV5-5 and TRBJ1-1; D remains unclear. This CDR3 comprises 13 residues. Germline assignment: CDR1 SGHKS and CDR2 YYEKEE (reference sequence). Trimming removed 2 bases from V and 0 bases from J, with 5 bases in between. In DNA form, the CDR3 reads TGTGCCAGCAGCTTCAACATGAACACTGAAGCTTTCTTT. Protein sequence: CASSFNMNTEAFF.

This chain joins TRBV2 and TRBJ1-6; D not resolved. Trimming stripped 1 base from V and 14 bases from J, with 12 bases between. The CDR3 length is 13 residues. Germline loops: CDR1 SNHLY, CDR2 FYNNEI. The DNA of the CDR3 is TGTGCCAGCAGTGAAGGGCGAAGTACCACCCTCCACTTT. Its translation: CASSEGRSTTLHF.

The genes are TRBV13 and TRBJ1-3; D unclear. The CDR3 loop spans 14 amino acids. Germline V gene lookup returns CDR1 PRHDT and CDR2 FYEKMQ (reference sequence). V lost 7 bases to trimming and J lost 0 bases, with 10 bases between them. This CDR3 reads CASKPRNSGNTIYF. The CDR3 region has the DNA TGTGCCAGCAAACCGAGGAACTCTGGAAACACCATATATTTT.

The V and J genes are TRBV7-6 and TRBJ2-1; a weak D match, TRBD1 (6 bases). The germline V and J ends were trimmed by 0 bases and 6 bases, with 18 bases remaining between them. Germline V CDR1 and CDR2: SGHVS, FNYEAQ. This CDR3 has 17 residues. The CDR3 DNA reads as TGTGCCAGCAGCTTAGCGGCGGCAGGGGAGATCCTCAATGAGCAGTTCTTC. Encoded protein: CASSLAAAGEILNEQFF.

The chain uses TRBV7-9 and TRBJ1-6, with TRBD1 as a possible D gene (5 bases). This CDR3 comprises 17 residues. Germline V gives CDR1 SEHNR, CDR2 FQNEAQ (reference sequence). Trimming stripped 5 bases from V and 6 bases from J, with 20 bases between. The CDR3 DNA sequence: TGTGCCAGCAGCCAGAAGGGGAGGACGCCGTCTAATTCACCCCTCCACTTT. Translation gives CASSQKGRTPSNSPLHF.

The V gene is TRBV30, the J gene TRBJ1-1; weak D call: TRBD1 (6 bases). Trimming removed 2 bases from V and 7 bases from J, with 14 bases in between. Germline assignment: CDR1 GTSNPN and CDR2 SVGIG (reference sequence). This CDR3 contains 13 residues. As DNA, the CDR3 is TGTGCCTGGAGTTTGCAACCAGGGGTTGAAGCTTTCTTT. It codes for CAWSLQPGVEAFF.

This clone was seen once. The chain has TRBV11-2 and TRBJ2-1, with 7 bases identical to TRBD2. V trimming: 5 bases; J trimming: 0 bases; junction bases outside the gene matches: 4. Germline CDR1 and CDR2: SGHAT and FQNNGV. CDR3 length: 15 amino acids. The DNA of the CDR3 is TGTGCCAGCAGCCAGACGGGGGGCTCCTACAATGAGCAGTTCTTC. Amino acid sequence: CASSQTGGSYNEQFF.

In its sample, this clone was seen a few times. J is TRBJ2-1 and V is TRBV19, with 14 bases lining up with TRBD2. CDR1 is LNHDA, CDR2 SQIVND, per germline (reference sequence). This CDR3 is built from 15 residues. V was clipped by 7 bases and J by 2 bases; unmatched bases: 1. The CDR3 here is CASMTSGGAYNEQFF. The CDR3 DNA is TGTGCCAGTATGACTAGCGGGGGGGCCTACAATGAGCAGTTCTTC. The full variable domain, rest sourced from reference TRBV19 and TRBJ2-1, is DGGITQSPKYLFRKEGQNVTLSCEQNLNHDAMYWYRQDPGQGLRLIYYSQIVNDFQKGDIAEGYSVSREKKESFPLTVTSAQKNPTAFYLCASMTSGGAYNEQFFGPGTRLTVL.

The V and J genes are TRBV19 and TRBJ2-1; D might be TRBD1 or TRBD2, each matching 5 bases. This CDR3 spans 16 amino acids. The V and J ends lost 5 bases and 8 bases respectively, with 22 bases between them. In germline, CDR1 is LNHDA, CDR2 SQIVND (reference sequence). This CDR3 is CASSPVRGTQGDEQFF. CDR3 bases: TGTGCCAGTAGTCCCGTTCGTGGGACCCAAGGGGATGAGCAGTTCTTC.

This chain links TRBV7-2 with TRBJ2-5, with D perhaps given as TRBD1 or TRBD2 (7 bases each). The germline CDR1 and CDR2 sequences are SGHTA and FQGNSA. This CDR3 spans 16 amino acids. V was pared by 3 bases and J by 5 bases, with 19 bases between. CDR3 bases: TGTGCCAGCAGCTTTAGGGGCAGACAGGGAGGGGAGACCCAGTACTTC. Encoded protein: CASSFRGRQGGETQYF.

V usage is TRBV2 and J usage is TRBJ2-5; 13 nucleotides agree with TRBD2. The CDR3 runs 18 residues. CDR1 is SNHLY, CDR2 FYNNEI, per germline. Unmatched junction bases numbered 14, after V lost 6 bases and J lost 4 bases. CDR3: CASSRRGGTSGVGETQYF. The CDR3 nucleotides read TGTGCCAGCAGCCGTCGAGGGGGGACTAGCGGGGTGGGAGAGACCCAGTACTTC.